These 17 T cell receptor beta chains were sequenced from one sample in a study of T cells of healthy individuals. Via MiXCR, TCRdb re-called the 5' RACE reads, giving one row per CDR3 protein. This table holds about 60,000 distinct CDR3 sequences, roughly 16% found once. These receptors were obtained from a human donor in good health.

This clonotype has a count of ten or more. This chain links TRBV15 with TRBJ2-1; 12 bases align to TRBD2. CDR3 length equals 19 residues. The ends lost 5 bases at V and 3 bases at J; junction bases unmatched: 14. Germline lookup yields CDR1 LNHNV and CDR2 YYDKDF (reference sequence). The CDR3 spells CATSLLTSGSMGYYNEQFF. CDR3 sequence (DNA): TGTGCCACCAGCCTATTGACTAGCGGGAGTATGGGATACTACAATGAGCAGTTCTTC.

The rearrangement uses TRBV25-1 and TRBJ1-1; 10 nucleotides align to TRBD1. V dropped 7 bases and J dropped 0; count of bases not matched to a gene: 2. The CDR3 runs to 14 residues. Germline V gives CDR1 MGHDK, CDR2 SYGVNS. The DNA for the CDR3 is TGTGCCAGCAAAGGACAGGGGGTGAACACTGAAGCTTTCTTT. Its protein is CASKGQGVNTEAFF.

There are many counts of this clonotype. The CDR3, as DNA: TGCAGTGCTAGTTCCGGGACTAGCGGGGACCAGGATACGCAGTATTTT. Protein product: CSASSGTSGDQDTQYF. The chain has TRBV20-1 and TRBJ2-3; TRBD2 aligns across 13 bases. The germline V gene encodes CDR1 DFQATT and CDR2 SNEGSKA (reference sequence). The CDR3 runs 16 residues. Germline trimming cut 3 bases from V and 6 bases from J; bases unmatched to any gene: 9.

There are a few counts of this clonotype. V usage is TRBV3-1 and J usage is TRBJ2-3; 10 positions agree with TRBD2. CDR3 length: 15 residues. The V and J ends lost 3 bases and 6 bases, in that order; junction bases with no gene match: 6. Germline lookup yields CDR1 LGHDT and CDR2 YNNKEL (reference sequence). Here the CDR3 DNA reads TGTGCCAGCAGCCATGGAGCGGGGGGGCGTGATACGCAGTATTTT. This codes for CASSHGAGGRDTQYF.

In this sample, this clonotype turned up many times. This chain links TRBV27 with TRBJ1-1; no firm D call. The germline V and J ends were trimmed by 6 bases and 7 bases, with 12 bases remaining between them. The CDR3 totals 12 residues. In germline, CDR1 is MNHEY, CDR2 SMNVEV (reference sequence). The CDR3 region is CASSSTPYEAFF. The CDR3 DNA follows: TGTGCCAGCAGCTCCACACCCTATGAAGCTTTCTTT.

J is TRBJ2-5 and V is TRBV25-1; unclear D gene. V lost 6 bases, J lost 4 bases, and 6 bases lay in between. The CDR3 spans 11 residues. CDR1 MGHDK and CDR2 SYGVNS come from the germline V gene. CDR3 sequence reads: CASRVGETQYF. Written as DNA, the CDR3 is TGTGCCAGCAGGGTTGGAGAGACCCAGTACTTC.

This clonotype was picked up a small number of times. DNA for the CDR3: TGTGCCAGCAGTTTACTAAATACGCAGTATTTT. This translates into CASSLLNTQYF. The chain employs TRBV12-3 or TRBV12-4 and TRBJ2-3; no definite D call. V lost 2 bases to trimming and J lost 7 bases, with 4 bases between them. This CDR3 has 11 amino acids.

This clonotype was found a few times. The chain links TRBV19 to TRBJ2-6, with 8 nucleotides matching TRBD2. Germline V CDR1 and CDR2: LNHDA, SQIVND (reference sequence). V shed 7 bases, J shed 2 bases, and the junction held 4 bases outside the gene matches. CDR3 length: 15 residues. The CDR3 sequence: CASKSGSTGANVLTF. For the CDR3, the DNA is TGTGCCAGTAAAAGCGGGAGCACTGGGGCCAACGTCCTGACTTTC. Full variable domain (remainder filled in from reference TRBV19 and TRBJ2-6): DGGITQSPKYLFRKEGQNVTLSCEQNLNHDAMYWYRQDPGQGLRLIYYSQIVNDFQKGDIAEGYSVSREKKESFPLTVTSAQKNPTAFYLCASKSGSTGANVLTFGAGSRLTVL.

This sequence joins TRBV7-9 and TRBJ1-2; 7 bases fit TRBD1. V shed 5 bases, J shed 4 bases, and the junction held 7 bases outside the gene matches. CDR1 SEHNR and CDR2 FQNEAQ come from the germline V gene (reference sequence). The CDR3 spans 14 residues. The CDR3 spells CASSPTGLGYGYTF. DNA for the CDR3: TGTGCCAGCAGCCCGACAGGGTTAGGCTATGGCTACACCTTC.

At least ten counts were recorded for this clonotype. The genes are TRBV12-5 and TRBJ2-6, with 7 nucleotides matching TRBD1. The CDR3 length is 15 residues. CDR1 is LGHNT and CDR2 is FRNRAP in the germline V gene. The V gene end was trimmed by 6 bases and the J gene end by 0 bases; junction bases not matched to a gene: 2. In DNA, the CDR3 is TGTGCTAGTGGACAGGGGAGCTCTGGGGCCAACGTCCTGACTTTC. Its translation: CASGQGSSGANVLTF.

This clonotype is medium-sized. The chain has TRBV4-1 and TRBJ2-1; 7 bases fit TRBD1. The CDR3 totals 14 residues. The germline CDR1 and CDR2 sequences are MGHRA and YSYEKL. V shed 0 bases and J 9 bases; nucleotides not matched to a gene: 5. CDR3 in amino acids: CASSQESTGFEQFF. CDR3 coding DNA: TGCGCCAGCAGCCAAGAATCGACAGGGTTTGAGCAGTTCTTC.

This clonotype has ten or more counts. The J gene is TRBJ2-3, the V gene TRBV4-3; D not certain. Germline V CDR1 and CDR2: LGHNA, YSLEER. V was shortened by 1 base and J by 12 bases, with 14 bases between the two germline ends. The CDR3 has 13 residues. The CDR3 protein is CASSQGPVESQYF. The CDR3 DNA sequence: TGCGCCAGCAGCCAAGGTCCCGTAGAGTCCCAGTATTTT.

This clonotype was seen ten or more times. The chain recombines TRBV21-1 with TRBJ2-1; the table assigns TRBD1, which was not confirmed against the DNA. TRBV21-1 is given as a pseudogene. The CDR3 extends over 15 amino acids. CDR3 amino acids: CASSIRDRGIHEQFF. The CDR3 coding sequence is TGTGCCAGCAGCATTCGGGACAGGGGGATTCATGAGCAGTTCTTC.

This clonotype was recorded many times. V and J are TRBV28 and TRBJ2-2, with D perhaps matching TRBD1 or TRBD2 (5 bases each). Germline assignment: CDR1 MDHEN and CDR2 SYDVKM. V dropped 2 bases and J dropped 3 bases, with 10 bases sitting between them. This CDR3 has 15 residues. The CDR3 here is CASSLGGSDTGELFF. The CDR3, as DNA: TGTGCCAGCAGTTTAGGGGGTAGCGACACCGGGGAGCTGTTTTTT. Variable domain in full (rest from reference TRBV28 and TRBJ2-2): DVKVTQSSRYLVKRTGEKVFLECVQDMDHENMFWYRQDPGLGLRLIYFSYDVKMKEKGDIPEGYSVSREKKERFSLILESASTNQTSMYLCASSLGGSDTGELFFGEGSRLTVL.

This clonotype ranks as medium-sized. The chain carries TRBV6-4 and TRBJ2-2, with 10 nucleotides matching TRBD1. V shed 2 bases and J 3 bases; nucleotides not matched to a gene: 0. This CDR3 comprises 15 residues. Looked up from germline, CDR1 is MRHNA and CDR2 is SNTAGT. The CDR3 reads CASSDGQGDTGELFF. The DNA for the CDR3 is TGTGCCAGCAGTGACGGACAGGGGGACACCGGGGAGCTGTTTTTT.

In this sample, this clonotype turned up a few times. The CDR3 DNA reads TGTGCCAGCAGTCCTCTCCAATTAGAGCAGTACTTC. It specifies CASSPLQLEQYF. V and J are TRBV28 and TRBJ2-7; D not certain. The germline CDR1 and CDR2 sequences are MDHEN and SYDVKM. The CDR3 is 12 residues long. V lost 5 bases and J lost 7, with 12 bases in between. Looking up the rest from reference TRBV28 and TRBJ2-7 gives the full variable domain: DVKVTQSSRYLVKRTGEKVFLECVQDMDHENMFWYRQDPGLGLRLIYFSYDVKMKEKGDIPEGYSVSREKKERFSLILESASTNQTSMYLCASSPLQLEQYFGPGTRLTVT.

This clonotype came up a few times. The chain combines TRBV4-1 with TRBJ2-4, with 15 bases fitting TRBD2. V dropped 4 bases and J dropped 0; count of bases not matched to a gene: 4. This CDR3 comprises 18 residues. Germline V gene lookup returns CDR1 MGHRA and CDR2 YSYEKL. CDR3 protein: CASSPGLAGGKAKNIQYF. CDR3 nucleotide sequence: TGCGCCAGCAGCCCGGGACTAGCGGGGGGAAAAGCCAAAAACATTCAGTACTTC.